Below are 25 T cell receptor beta chains sequenced from a single sample in a study of cytomegalovirus exposure and HLA in healthy donors. PCR employed 60 Vbeta and 13 Jbeta primers. The assay was immunoSEQ multiplex PCR, and TCRdb's table has in-frame clones only and misses some. Seen here are tens of thousands of clones, 60% to 80% observed once, and the top ten hold approximately 3.6%. The sample consisted of PBMCs. The source of these receptors is a woman in her 40s in good health and CMV-seropositive.

The rearrangement uses TRBV6-6 and TRBJ1-5; no reliable D call. The CDR3 has 14 residues. The ends were cut back, 7 bases at V and 5 bases at J, with 15 bases in the middle. Germline loops: CDR1 MNHNY, CDR2 SVGAGI (reference sequence). CDR3 region: CASNLPAGHQPQHF. The CDR3 region has the DNA TGTGCCAGCAACCTACCGGCAGGTCATCAGCCCCAGCATTTT.

The CDR3 DNA sequence: TGTGCCAGCAGTGAAGAGAGAGGGAACACAGATACGCAGTATTTT. Translation: CASSEERGNTDTQYF. The rearrangement uses TRBV6-1 and TRBJ2-3; TRBD2 is a possible D gene (5 bases). Germline assignment: CDR1 MNHNS and CDR2 SASEGT. The V and J ends lost 1 base and 2 bases respectively, with 10 bases between them. The CDR3 is made up of 15 amino acids.

The CDR3 here is CASRFNDRQPSGNTIYF. For the CDR3, the DNA is TGTGCAAGTCGCTTCAATGACAGACAACCCTCTGGAAACACCATATATTTT. The chain carries TRBV12-2 and TRBJ1-3; the table gives TRBD1 as D, unverified against the DNA. TRBV12-2 is recorded as a pseudogene. The CDR3 extends over 17 amino acids.

DNA for the CDR3: TGCGCCAGCAGGAAGGACAGTCGGGGTTACGAGCAGTACTTC. This translates into CASRKDSRGYEQYF. The rearrangement uses TRBV5-1 and TRBJ2-7; tentative D call: TRBD1 (6 bases). The CDR3 has 14 amino acids. Germline values: CDR1 SGHRS, CDR2 YFSETQ. V lost 5 bases and J 4 bases, leaving 16 bases between the germline ends.

This chain uses TRBV30 with TRBJ1-1, with D possibly TRBD1 on 6 matching bases. Looked up from germline, CDR1 is GTSNPN and CDR2 is SVGIG (reference sequence). V gave up 5 bases and J gave up 1 base, with 11 bases separating them. The CDR3 runs to 13 residues. The chain's CDR3 is CAWHRTANTEAFF. Here the CDR3 DNA reads TGTGCCTGGCATAGGACAGCGAACACTGAAGCTTTCTTT.

V is TRBV9 and J is TRBJ2-5; maybe TRBD2 (7 bases). The V gene's germline CDR1 is SGDLS and CDR2 YYNGEE. V lost 7 bases and J lost 2, with 15 bases in between. This CDR3 has 14 amino acids. In DNA, the CDR3 is TGTGCCAGCGGGGGCGGGGGACTTCAAGAGACCCAGTACTTC. It specifies CASGGGGLQETQYF.

This clone was found a few times. The rearrangement joins TRBV7-6 to TRBJ2-2; a possible D gene is TRBD2 (6 bases). This CDR3 has 15 amino acids. CDR1 is SGHVS and CDR2 is FNYEAQ in the germline V gene. V was trimmed by 0 bases and J by 6 bases, leaving 11 bases between them. CDR3 protein: CASSLALPGAGELFF. CDR3 in DNA: TGTGCCAGCAGCTTAGCGCTACCGGGGGCCGGGGAGCTGTTTTTT.

The rearrangement uses TRBV7-9 and TRBJ2-3; TRBD2 aligns across 16 bases. With V trimmed by 5 bases and J by 4 bases, 12 bases remained unmatched. CDR3 length equals 19 residues. The germline CDR1 and CDR2 sequences are SEHNR and FQNEAQ (reference sequence). CDR3 sequence: CASSPGTSGGASYADTQYF. CDR3 coding DNA: TGTGCCAGCAGCCCTGGGACTAGCGGGGGGGCCAGTTATGCAGATACGCAGTATTTT.

This clone was counted a single time. V gene TRBV18 combines with J gene TRBJ1-1, with D tentatively TRBD1 (5 bases). The germline CDR1 and CDR2 sequences are KGHSH and LQKENI. The CDR3 contains 14 residues. Trimming left V 5 bases short and J 4 bases short, with 14 bases between. CDR3 sequence: CASSSTGGSTEAFF. The CDR3 nucleotides are TGTGCCAGCTCATCAACCGGGGGTTCCACTGAAGCTTTCTTT. The variable domain in full, completed from reference TRBV18 and TRBJ1-1, reads NAGVMQNPRHLVRRRGQEARLRCSPMKGHSHVYWYRQLPEEGLKFMVYLQKENIIDESGMPKERFSAEFPKEGPSILRIQQVVRGDSAAYFCASSSTGGSTEAFFGQGTRLTVV.

The rearrangement joins TRBV7-9 to TRBJ1-3; 7 bases align to TRBD1. Germline trimming cut 1 base from V and 7 bases from J; bases unmatched to any gene: 7. CDR1 is SEHNR and CDR2 is FQNEAQ in the germline V gene (reference sequence). The CDR3 is 15 residues long. CDR3 protein: CASSLGQGDANTIYF. CDR3 bases: TGTGCCAGCAGCTTAGGACAGGGAGATGCTAACACCATATATTTT.

The chain recombines TRBV7-8 with TRBJ1-6; tentatively, D is TRBD1 (6 bases). V lost 7 bases, J lost 0 bases, and 16 bases lay in between. CDR1 and CDR2 (germline): SGHVS, FQNEAQ. The CDR3 consists of 17 residues. This chain's CDR3 is CASTSGGLSSYNSPLHF. The DNA of the CDR3 is TGTGCCAGCACCTCCGGGGGGCTCTCCTCCTATAATTCACCCCTCCACTTT.

The V gene is TRBV6-4, the J gene TRBJ2-1; 9 bases align to TRBD1. Trimming removed 0 bases from V and 4 bases from J; junction bases left unmatched: 4. Germline V gene lookup returns CDR1 MRHNA and CDR2 SNTAGT. The CDR3 covers 16 residues. Here the CDR3 reads CASSDSGGQGYNEQFF. The CDR3 DNA follows: TGTGCCAGCAGTGACTCAGGGGGACAGGGATACAATGAGCAGTTCTTC.

The chain has TRBV6-5 and TRBJ1-1; D is undetermined. Germline CDR1 reads MNHEY; CDR2 reads SVGAGI. The CDR3 has 15 residues. Trimming cost V 0 bases and J 1 base, with 9 bases left between them. The CDR3 loop reads CASSYSMVANTEAFF. Written as DNA, the CDR3 is TGTGCCAGCAGTTACTCGATGGTGGCGAACACTGAAGCTTTCTTT.

The gene calls are TRBV6-1 and TRBJ2-7; 10 bases line up with TRBD1. The CDR3 loop spans 16 amino acids. Losses at the gene ends were 3 bases for V and 5 bases for J; bases not matched to a gene: 10. The germline gives CDR1 MNHNS, CDR2 SASEGT. The CDR3 protein is CASSEAGTGDWHEQYF. The CDR3 coding sequence is TGTGCCAGCAGTGAGGCCGGGACAGGGGATTGGCACGAGCAGTACTTC.

The chain couples TRBV7-9 to TRBJ1-2; D is unclear. Trimming shortened V by 0 bases and J by 7 bases, and 12 bases separated the two germline ends. CDR3 size: 14 residues. Germline V gene lookup returns CDR1 SEHNR and CDR2 FQNEAQ (reference sequence). The CDR3 DNA sequence: TGTGCCAGCAGCTTAGCGCAGGTGTTCGGTGGCTACACCTTC. It yields the protein CASSLAQVFGGYTF.

This chain connects TRBV5-1 to TRBJ2-7, with 10 bases fitting TRBD2. J was trimmed by 4 bases and V by 5 bases; bases with no gene match: 12. The CDR3 covers 16 residues. Germline V gene sequence: CDR1 SGHRS, CDR2 YFSETQ. The CDR3 coding sequence is TGCGCCAGCAGTTCGGCGGGGCTAGCGGGGGTATACGAGCAGTACTTC. This codes for CASSSAGLAGVYEQYF.

This sequence joins TRBV2 and TRBJ1-3; 7 bases are a match to TRBD1. Germline CDR1 and CDR2: SNHLY and FYNNEI. Trimming took 1 base from V and 5 from J; bases not matched to a gene: 2. The CDR3 consists of 14 residues. The CDR3 here is CASSEDRGRNTIYF. The DNA of the CDR3 is TGTGCCAGCAGTGAAGACAGGGGAAGAAACACCATATATTTT.

V is TRBV7-8 and J is TRBJ2-7; no clear D. Trimming pared 0 bases from V and 3 bases from J, leaving 3 bases between. The CDR3 totals 12 residues. CDR1 is SGHVS and CDR2 is FQNEAQ in the germline V gene. CDR3 residues: CASSLAYYEQYF. Here the CDR3 DNA reads TGTGCCAGCAGCTTAGCTTACTACGAGCAGTACTTC.

The CDR3 coding sequence is TGTGCCAGCCGGACGGACTTGCCGGGGTTCTTC. It translates to CASRTDLPGFF. The rearrangement links TRBV19 to TRBJ2-1; D perhaps matches TRBD2 (5 bases). CDR3 length equals 11 residues. The V gene's germline CDR1 is LNHDA and CDR2 SQIVND (reference sequence). Trimming took off 9 bases at V and 15 bases at J, with 18 bases between the two ends.

The chain links TRBV7-2 to TRBJ1-3; D is perhaps TRBD1 (5 bases). Germline-derived CDR1 and CDR2 are SGHTA and FQGNSA. Trimming removed 2 bases at V and 0 bases at J, with 5 bases between. This CDR3 contains 14 residues. The CDR3 region has the DNA TGTGCCAGCAGCTTACAGGGCTCTGGAAACACCATATATTTT. This gives the protein CASSLQGSGNTIYF. The variable domain in full, completed from reference TRBV7-2 and TRBJ1-3, reads GAGVSQSPSNKVTEKGKDVELRCDPISGHTALYWYRQSLGQGLEFLIYFQGNSAPDKSGLPSDRFSAERTGGSVSTLTIQRTQQEDSAVYLCASSLQGSGNTIYFGEGSWLTVV.

In its sample, this clone is medium-sized. The rearrangement uses TRBV5-6 and TRBJ1-1; D not resolved. The CDR3 covers 13 residues. Per germline, CDR1 SGHDT and CDR2 YYEEEE. V was shortened by 1 base and J by 0 bases, with 4 bases between the two germline ends. CDR3 bases: TGTGCCAGCAGCTTGTGGCTGAACACTGAAGCTTTCTTT. Translation gives CASSLWLNTEAFF.

The chain couples TRBV29-1 to TRBJ2-7; D ambiguous. Deletions cut 3 bases from V and 1 base from J, with 4 bases between. The CDR3 length is 11 residues. CDR1 is SQVTM, CDR2 ANQGSEA, per germline. The CDR3 is CSVDKSYEQYF. CDR3 bases: TGCAGCGTTGACAAATCCTACGAGCAGTACTTC.

The chain uses TRBV4-3 and TRBJ2-1, with 10 bases aligning to TRBD1. The CDR3 has 16 amino acids. The ends lost 0 bases at V and 8 bases at J; junction bases unmatched: 7. CDR1 and CDR2 (germline): LGHNA, YSLEER. CDR3 loop: CASSQDPGQGFDEQFF. In DNA, the CDR3 is TGCGCCAGCAGCCAAGATCCGGGACAGGGGTTCGATGAGCAGTTCTTC.

Worth noting for this clone: The junction shows a germline mismatch at one end, possibly a read error. The chain uses TRBV5-4 and TRBJ1-5; 8 bases align to TRBD1. CDR1 is SGHNT and CDR2 is YYREEE in the germline V gene (reference sequence). The CDR3 is 17 amino acids. For the CDR3, the DNA is TGCGCCAGCAGCCAAGATTTCGCCGGACAGGGAGGTCAGCCCCAGCATTTT. Its protein product is CASSQDFAGQGGQPQHF.

V gene TRBV30 combines with J gene TRBJ2-3; D is unclear. The germline V and J ends were trimmed by 5 bases and 3 bases, with 18 bases remaining between them. Looked up from germline, CDR1 is GTSNPN and CDR2 is SVGIG (reference sequence). The CDR3 is made up of 15 amino acids. The CDR3 protein is CAWGKAQAKTDTQYF. The CDR3 region has the DNA TGTGCCTGGGGAAAGGCTCAGGCGAAAACAGATACGCAGTATTTT.